Sequencing of this T cell receptor (beta chain) was carried out in a study of cytomegalovirus exposure and HLA in healthy donors. Germline assignment: CDR1 SNHLY and CDR2 FYNNEI. The V segment lost 5 bases and the J segment 0 bases; nucleotides outside the gene matches: 13. The CDR3 spans 19 residues. Both 60 Vbeta primers and 13 Jbeta primers went into the PCR. The repertoire was sequenced with immunoSEQ multiplex PCR; TCRdb's copy has only in-frame clones and lacks some. The repertoire holds some 81,000 clones, with approximately 70% as singletons. The sample consisted of PBMCs. V gene TRBV2 combines with J gene TRBJ1-4; TRBD1 agrees at 9 bases. This TCR came from a woman in her thirties or forties in good health and CMV-seropositive. For the CDR3, the DNA is TGTGCCAGCAGTTTCGGGACAGGGCGTTTCCTTGCAACTAATGAAAAACTGTTTTTT. This encodes CASSFGTGRFLATNEKLFF.